This TCR beta chain appears in the sequencing data of a study of human T cells and chemical hapten exposure. Whole-study findings and limits: TCRs above 1 in 1000 frequency stayed constant with DPC sensitization. Expanded TCRs showed more large CDR3 clusters than pre-sensitization or healthy control sets.

TCRdb fed the RACE reads into MiXCR, producing one record per CDR3 protein. Found here are 80,000 to 100,000 distinct CDR3 sequences, 6% to 9% of them singletons; the top ten hold around 1.5%. Time point meaning: patch test 1, 2 weeks after DPC sensitization. The sample's treatment: therapeutic diphenylcyclopropenone sensitization with weekly scalp DPC. The table lists this clonotype with many counts. Its antigen is still unknown. Source: whole blood, taken in connection with sensitization to the hapten diphenylcyclopropenone (DPC). The sequence derives from a woman aged 25 to 39 with alopecia areata. Some clones in this sample may be carry-over from other donors' samples.

CDR3 loop: CASSILGGSGGELFF. For the CDR3, the DNA is TGTGCCAGTAGTATCCTGGGGGGCTCCGGCGGGGAGCTGTTTTTT. V and J are TRBV19 and TRBJ2-2; D tentatively fits TRBD1 or TRBD2 (6 bases each). Germline V CDR1 and CDR2: LNHDA, SQIVND (reference sequence). The V and J ends lost 3 bases and 7 bases respectively, with 15 bases between them. The CDR3 has 15 amino acids.